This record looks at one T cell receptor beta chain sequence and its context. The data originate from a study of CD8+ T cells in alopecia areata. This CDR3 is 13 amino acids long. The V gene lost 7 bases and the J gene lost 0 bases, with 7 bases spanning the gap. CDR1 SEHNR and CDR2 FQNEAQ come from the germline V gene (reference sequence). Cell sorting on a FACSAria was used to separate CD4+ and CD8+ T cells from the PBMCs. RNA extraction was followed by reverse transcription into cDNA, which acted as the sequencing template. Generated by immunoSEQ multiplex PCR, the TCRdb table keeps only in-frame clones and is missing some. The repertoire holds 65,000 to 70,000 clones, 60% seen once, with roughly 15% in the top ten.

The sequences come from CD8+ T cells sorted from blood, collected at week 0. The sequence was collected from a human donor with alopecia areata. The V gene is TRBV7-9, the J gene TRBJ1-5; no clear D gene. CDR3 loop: CASKPISNQPQHF. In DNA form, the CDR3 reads TGTGCCAGCAAGCCGATTAGCAATCAGCCCCAGCATTTT. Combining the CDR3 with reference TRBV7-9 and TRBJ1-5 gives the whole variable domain DTGVSQNPRHKITKRGQNVTFRCDPISEHNRLYWYRQTLGQGPEFLTYFQNEAQLEKSRLLSDRFSAERPKGSFSTLEIQRTEQGDSAMYLCASKPISNQPQHFGDGTRLSIL.